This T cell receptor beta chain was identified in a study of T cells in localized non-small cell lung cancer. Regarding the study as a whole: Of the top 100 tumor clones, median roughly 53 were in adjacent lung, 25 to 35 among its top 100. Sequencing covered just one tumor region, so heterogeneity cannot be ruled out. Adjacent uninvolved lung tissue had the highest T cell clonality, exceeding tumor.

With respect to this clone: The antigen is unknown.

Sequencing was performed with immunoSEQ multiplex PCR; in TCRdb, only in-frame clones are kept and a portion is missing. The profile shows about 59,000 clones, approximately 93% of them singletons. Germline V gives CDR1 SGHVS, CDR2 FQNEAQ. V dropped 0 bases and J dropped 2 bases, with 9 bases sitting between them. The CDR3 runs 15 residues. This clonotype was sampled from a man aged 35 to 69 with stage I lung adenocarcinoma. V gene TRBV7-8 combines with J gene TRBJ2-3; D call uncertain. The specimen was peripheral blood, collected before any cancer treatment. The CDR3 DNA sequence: TGTGCCAGCAGCTTAGCGCTGGGTCTCACAGATACGCAGTATTTT. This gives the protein CASSLALGLTDTQYF.